This T cell receptor beta chain originates from a study of shared clonotypes between healthy human individuals. CDR3 length equals 14 residues. With 6 bases removed from V and 0 bases from J, the gap between germline ends came to 11 bases. The V gene's germline CDR1 is KGHSH and CDR2 LQKENI. Original methodology: ImmunoSEQ gave junction-only sequences without quality scores, so filtering differed. Profiled with immunoSEQ multiplex PCR; TCRdb holds only in-frame clones, not every one. V, J and clone size are those of that table, while D and trimming were read from the DNA. The data hold approximately 1,500,000 clones, with 96% observed a single time. Study conclusions and caveats: Generation of non-shared clonotypes was less probable than generation of clonotypes shared by all four donors. About 5.2% was the fraction of naive CD4 clonotypes found shared across a few donors.

As to this clone: Its antigen is still unknown.

The origin of this receptor is a man between 25 and 39 years old in good health. J is TRBJ2-5 and V is TRBV18; unclear D gene. The sample comprised naive CD4+ T cells sorted from blood. Subset given: CD45RA+ positively selected. The CDR3 is CASSHRGHQETQYF. Here the CDR3 DNA reads TGTGCCAGCTCTCACCGCGGCCACCAAGAGACCCAGTACTTC.